This TCR beta chain is drawn from a study of cytomegalovirus exposure and HLA in healthy donors. A word on this clone: Its antigen is currently unknown.

Study-wide results and caveats: CMV antigen specificity was confirmed in vitro for three CMV-associated chains. While the bulk of TCR sequences proved rare, some public TCRs turned up in many donors. Investigators reported more than 150 TCR beta chains as tied to cytomegalovirus.

From germline, CDR1 is SGHVS and CDR2 FQNEAQ. The CDR3 totals 15 residues. With 5 bases removed from V and 6 bases from J, the gap between germline ends came to 20 bases. Libraries were prepared by immunoSEQ multiplex PCR; TCRdb keeps only in-frame clonotypes and omits some of them. The repertoire consists of over 200,000 clones, with roughly 80% occurring once and the leading ten covering around 5.5%. Sequenced sample: PBMCs. This sequence originates from a woman aged 18-29 years in good health and CMV-seronegative. V is TRBV7-8 and J is TRBJ2-7; TRBD1 might be the D (5 bases). CDR3 sequence reads: CASSLPWGRVSEQYF. CDR3 nucleotides: TGTGCCAGCAGCCTCCCCTGGGGCAGGGTAAGCGAGCAGTACTTC.